The clone carrying this T cell receptor (beta chain) appeared many times. Its target is not known. This record comes from a study of T cell repertoires in cytomegalovirus infection. Across the study: Public TCR beta signatures provided an indication of both CMV infection and a matching HLA type. Findings and caveats of the study: Accumulated public TCR beta family frequency recognized individuals carrying CMV together with the relevant HLA. CMV-specific TCR beta clonotypes restricted by HLA-C were the ones dominating the ex vivo response.

The CDR3 sequence is 16 residues long. Germline lookup yields CDR1 MDHEN and CDR2 SYDVKM. V trimming: 3 bases; J trimming: 1 base; junction bases outside the gene matches: 3. TCRdb re-called the reads with MiXCR, one entry per CDR3 protein. This table holds a few hundred thousand distinct CDR3 sequences, roughly 13% found once. The sequencing sample was made of PBMCs. This receptor was taken from a human donor in good health (CMV status not recorded). Some clones in this sample may be carry-over from other donors' samples. The chain has TRBV28 and TRBJ2-4, with 10 bases that match TRBD2. The CDR3 reads CASSLTSGFAKNIQYF. The CDR3 DNA is TGTGCCAGCAGTTTGACTAGCGGGTTCGCCAAAAACATTCAGTACTTC.